One and the same sample provided the 28 T cell receptor beta chains below, sequenced in a study of cytomegalovirus exposure and HLA in healthy donors. Primers included in the PCR were 60 Vbeta and 13 Jbeta primers. Sequenced by immunoSEQ multiplex PCR; TCRdb stores in-frame clones only, minus some. This table holds roughly 150,000 clones, around 85% found once. The sample comprised PBMCs. These receptors came from a male donor in good health and CMV-seronegative.

The gene calls are TRBV19 and TRBJ2-3, with 8 bases aligning to TRBD1. V lost 6 bases to trimming and J lost 0 bases; unmatched junction nucleotides: 8. CDR1 and CDR2 (germline): LNHDA, SQIVND (reference sequence). The CDR3 length is 16 residues. The CDR3 reads CASSDRGRPSTDTQYF. In DNA, the CDR3 is TGTGCCAGTAGCGACAGGGGCCGACCTAGCACAGATACGCAGTATTTT.

The rearrangement uses TRBV4-3 and TRBJ1-1; D not resolved. Germline V gives CDR1 LGHNA, CDR2 YSLEER. Trimming removed 1 base from V and 5 bases from J, with 5 bases in between. The CDR3 sequence is 12 residues long. The CDR3 protein is CASSQGYTEAFF. DNA of the CDR3: TGCGCCAGCAGCCAAGGCTATACTGAAGCTTTCTTT.

V and J are TRBV7-2 and TRBJ1-1, with TRBD1 as a possible D gene (6 bases). V was clipped by 1 base and J by 10 bases, with 13 bases between them. This CDR3 region has 13 residues. Germline V gene lookup returns CDR1 SGHTA and CDR2 FQGNSA. This chain's CDR3 is CASSLEAGDLAFF. In DNA form, the CDR3 reads TGTGCCAGCAGCTTAGAGGCAGGGGATCTAGCTTTCTTT.

CDR3 coding DNA: TGTGCCTGGAGTCTTTTTCTGGAGAGCGAGACCCAGTACTTC. Its protein is CAWSLFLESETQYF. The gene calls are TRBV30 and TRBJ2-5; D gene uncertain. Trimming pared 2 bases from V and 5 bases from J, leaving 15 bases between. CDR1 and CDR2 (germline): GTSNPN, SVGIG (reference sequence). The CDR3 has 14 amino acids.

This clone was seen only a few times. V is TRBV5-5 and J is TRBJ1-2; the match to TRBD1 covers 11 bases. V was pared by 2 bases and J by 7 bases, with 10 bases of the junction left unmatched. There are 16 residues in the CDR3. The V gene's germline CDR1 is SGHKS and CDR2 YYEKEE (reference sequence). CDR3 region: CASSFGTGTGGRGYTF. Here the CDR3 DNA reads TGTGCCAGCAGCTTTGGTACCGGGACAGGGGGTCGTGGCTACACCTTC.

This chain links TRBV28 with TRBJ1-5; the match to TRBD1 covers 7 bases. Germline V gene lookup returns CDR1 MDHEN and CDR2 SYDVKM. The CDR3 is 14 amino acids. The trim removed 8 bases at V and 5 bases at J, leaving 9 bases unmatched. The CDR3 coding sequence is TGTGCCAGCTTATCGGCCCAGGGGGATCAGCCCCAGCATTTT. This gives the protein CASLSAQGDQPQHF.

The rearrangement joins TRBV5-1 to TRBJ2-7; 7 bases fit TRBD2. Germline trimming cut 4 bases from V and 6 bases from J; bases unmatched to any gene: 13. The CDR3 spans 15 residues. Germline V CDR1 and CDR2: SGHRS, YFSETQ. The CDR3 nucleotides read TGCGCCAGCAGCGACCCCGGGACTACCTTCGGCGAGCAGTACTTC. Its protein product is CASSDPGTTFGEQYF. Full variable domain (rest looked up from reference TRBV5-1 and TRBJ2-7): KAGVTQTPRYLIKTRGQQVTLSCSPISGHRSVSWYQQTPGQGLQFLFEYFSETQRNKGNFPGRFSGRQFSNSRSEMNVSTLELGDSALYLCASSDPGTTFGEQYFGPGTRLTVT.

V and J are TRBV5-1 and TRBJ1-2; unclear D gene. V shed 0 bases and J shed 6 bases, with 9 bases lying between them. This CDR3 has 13 residues. Germline-derived CDR1 and CDR2 are SGHRS and YFSETQ. CDR3 sequence (DNA): TGCGCCAGCAGCTTGGCCCGTAGCCATGGCTACACCTTC. Protein: CASSLARSHGYTF.

This chain links TRBV7-6 with TRBJ2-1, with D maybe TRBD1 (6 bases). The CDR3 runs 14 residues. Germline CDR1 and CDR2: SGHVS and FNYEAQ. V was clipped by 1 base and J by 4 bases, with 8 bases between them. The CDR3 bases are TGTGCCAGCAGCTTAGTCGGACAGTACAATGAGCAGTTCTTC. It translates to CASSLVGQYNEQFF. Looking up the rest from reference TRBV7-6 and TRBJ2-1 gives the full variable domain: GAGVSQSPRYKVTKRGQDVALRCDPISGHVSLYWYRQALGQGPEFLTYFNYEAQQDKSGLPNDRFSAERPEGSISTLTIQRTEQRDSAMYRCASSLVGQYNEQFFGPGTRLTVL.

As regards this clone: One junction end disagrees with the germline gene, perhaps due to a read error. Other DNA sequences from this sample encode an identical CDR3 as well. The V and J genes are TRBV30 and TRBJ1-6; D is undetermined. The CDR3 loop spans 16 amino acids. Per germline, CDR1 GTSNPN and CDR2 SVGIG (reference sequence). The CDR3 sequence: CAWSSSPPYVGSPLHF. Written as DNA, the CDR3 is TGTGCCTGGAGTTCATCACCCCCCTATGTCGGTTCACCCCTCCACTTC. The variable domain in full, completed from reference TRBV30 and TRBJ1-6, reads SQTIHQWPATLVQPVGSPLSLECTVEGTSNPNLYWYRQAAGRGLQLLFYSVGIGQISSEVPQNLSASRPQDRQFILSSKKLLLSDSGFYLCAWSSSPPYVGSPLHFGNGTRLTVT.

The V gene is TRBV2, the J gene TRBJ1-1, with a tentative D call TRBD1 (5 bases). V lost 4 bases to trimming and J lost 1 base, with 13 bases between them. The CDR3 consists of 15 residues. Germline V gene sequence: CDR1 SNHLY, CDR2 FYNNEI. The CDR3 DNA sequence: TGTGCCAGCAGTGGCAGGCGACAGAAGAACACTGAAGCTTTCTTT. Its protein product is CASSGRRQKNTEAFF.

This chain connects TRBV7-9 to TRBJ1-2; possibly TRBD1 for D (5 bases). V was cut by 5 bases and J by 7 bases, with 20 bases left in between. CDR1 is SEHNR, CDR2 FQNEAQ, per germline (reference sequence). This CDR3 is 15 amino acids long. CDR3 in DNA: TGTGCCAGCAGCACTCCCGGCGGGGGTCCTGGTGGCTACACCTTC. Residues: CASSTPGGGPGGYTF.

The chain carries TRBV5-6 and TRBJ2-2; a possible D gene is TRBD1 (6 bases). In germline, CDR1 is SGHDT, CDR2 YYEEEE. Trimming removed 1 base from V and 9 bases from J, with 13 bases in between. This CDR3 comprises 14 residues. CDR3 sequence reads: CASSLKGVNRELFF. The DNA for the CDR3 is TGTGCCAGCAGCTTGAAGGGGGTAAATCGGGAGCTGTTTTTT.

This clone occurred a few times. The chain has TRBV7-9 and TRBJ1-4; maybe TRBD1 (5 bases). Germline-derived CDR1 and CDR2 are SEHNR and FQNEAQ (reference sequence). This CDR3 spans 15 amino acids. Trimming left V 4 bases short and J 7 bases short, with 16 bases between. Here the CDR3 reads CASSSPGLRGEKLFF. The DNA for the CDR3 is TGTGCCAGCAGCTCTCCGGGACTTAGGGGTGAAAAACTGTTTTTT.

The chain uses TRBV5-5 and TRBJ2-1; 10 bases map to TRBD2. The CDR3 length is 17 residues. The junction had 12 bases not matched to a gene; V was cut back by 6 bases and J by 3 bases. CDR1 is SGHKS and CDR2 is YYEKEE in the germline V gene (reference sequence). The CDR3 nucleotides read TGTGCCAGCACCAAGGGTAGCGGGGGGTCCTTCTACAATGAGCAGTTCTTC. This codes for CASTKGSGGSFYNEQFF. Full variable domain (outside the CDR3, taken from reference TRBV5-5 and TRBJ2-1): DAGVTQSPTHLIKTRGQQVTLRCSPISGHKSVSWYQQVLGQGPQFIFQYYEKEERGRGNFPDRFSARQFPNYSSELNVNALLLGDSALYLCASTKGSGGSFYNEQFFGPGTRLTVL.

The chain is built from TRBV7-6 and TRBJ2-2; 9 nucleotides agree with TRBD2. The CDR3 is 18 amino acids. V was clipped by 4 bases and J by 6 bases; unmatched bases: 15. Germline V gene lookup returns CDR1 SGHVS and CDR2 FNYEAQ. The CDR3 DNA sequence: TGTGCCAGCAGCTCGAGTTGGGCGGGGGGGCCTAAAGCCGGGGAGCTGTTTTTT. Protein: CASSSSWAGGPKAGELFF.

This sequence joins TRBV2 and TRBJ2-2, with D unclear. Germline V gene sequence: CDR1 SNHLY, CDR2 FYNNEI. Trimming removed 4 bases from V and 2 bases from J, with 8 bases in between. The CDR3 is 14 amino acids. CDR3 protein: CASSVIGNTGELFF. In DNA, the CDR3 is TGTGCCAGCAGTGTAATCGGTAACACCGGGGAGCTGTTTTTT.

The V and J genes are TRBV6-5 and TRBJ1-2; TRBD1 aligns across 10 bases. From germline, CDR1 is MNHEY and CDR2 SVGAGI. The CDR3 consists of 13 residues. V lost 4 bases, J lost 4 bases, and 0 bases stayed unmatched. CDR3 residues: CASSWDRGYGYTF. For the CDR3, the DNA is TGTGCCAGCAGTTGGGACAGGGGCTATGGCTACACCTTC.

This clone has more than one count but fewer than ten. The chain recombines TRBV11-2 with TRBJ2-3; a possible D gene is TRBD1 (6 bases). Between the trimmed V and J ends, which lost 0 bases and 4 bases, there was a span of 8 bases. CDR1 and CDR2 from the germline V gene are SGHAT and FQNNGV. This CDR3 is 14 amino acids long. The CDR3 is CASSLEAGADTQYF. The DNA of the CDR3 is TGTGCCAGCAGCTTAGAAGCAGGGGCAGATACGCAGTATTTT.

Only one count was recorded for this clone. The chain has TRBV10-2 and TRBJ1-2; 10 positions match TRBD1. CDR3 length: 14 residues. V lost 6 bases, J lost 4 bases, and 5 bases stayed unmatched. Germline V gene sequence: CDR1 WSHSY, CDR2 SAAADI. As DNA, the CDR3 is TGCGCCAGCAGGGGACAGGGGTATGGCTATGGCTACACCTTC. This translates into CASRGQGYGYGYTF.

The J gene is TRBJ1-5, the V gene TRBV19; D perhaps matches TRBD1 (6 bases). Germline CDR1 is LNHDA and CDR2 is SQIVND (reference sequence). V gave up 3 bases and J gave up 1 base, with 10 bases separating them. The CDR3 has 15 residues. The CDR3 loop is CASSIRDTSNQPQHF. In DNA, the CDR3 is TGTGCCAGTAGTATCCGGGACACCAGCAATCAGCCCCAGCATTTT. The variable domain in full, completed from reference TRBV19 and TRBJ1-5, reads DGGITQSPKYLFRKEGQNVTLSCEQNLNHDAMYWYRQDPGQGLRLIYYSQIVNDFQKGDIAEGYSVSREKKESFPLTVTSAQKNPTAFYLCASSIRDTSNQPQHFGDGTRLSIL.

This clone has a single count. V is TRBV5-4 and J is TRBJ1-1; D possibly corresponds to TRBD1 (6 bases). The germline V gene encodes CDR1 SGHNT and CDR2 YYREEE (reference sequence). The CDR3 extends over 15 amino acids. V lost 1 base and J lost 7, with 17 bases in between. This chain's CDR3 is CASSLSRGGGIEAFF. DNA for the CDR3: TGTGCCAGCAGCTTGTCCAGAGGGGGGGGAATTGAAGCTTTCTTT.

This clone was seen a few times. The chain is built from TRBV5-1 and TRBJ2-3, with D possibly being TRBD1 (8 bases). Germline assignment: CDR1 SGHRS and CDR2 YFSETQ. V lost 4 bases and J lost 4, with 19 bases in between. The CDR3 extends over 16 amino acids. The CDR3 nucleotides are TGCGCCAGCAGCGACCGGACAGGGAGGGGGCCAGATACGCAGTATTTT. It encodes CASSDRTGRGPDTQYF.

The genes are TRBV7-2 and TRBJ1-3; 9 bases are shared with TRBD1. The CDR3 is made up of 18 amino acids. J was trimmed by 0 bases and V by 4 bases; bases with no gene match: 10. The germline V gene has CDR1 SGHTA and CDR2 FQGNSA. CDR3 DNA sequence: TGTGCCAGCAGCTCGATTTTGGGACAGGGCTTCTCTGGAAACACCATATATTTT. This gives the protein CASSSILGQGFSGNTIYF.

The chain is built from TRBV6-5 and TRBJ1-5, with 7 bases lining up with TRBD1. CDR1 and CDR2 from the germline V gene are MNHEY and SVGAGI. V shed 6 bases and J 9 bases; nucleotides not matched to a gene: 14. CDR3 length equals 15 residues. The CDR3 nucleotides read TGTGCCAGCAGAAAGACGACAGGGATTCTGTCGCCCCAGCATTTT. It yields the protein CASRKTTGILSPQHF.

This chain connects TRBV5-8 to TRBJ1-2; D call uncertain. V was clipped by 1 base and J by 3 bases, with 19 bases between them. This CDR3 comprises 17 residues. CDR1 is SGHTS and CDR2 is YDEGEE in the germline V gene. CDR3 DNA sequence: TGTGCCAGCAGCTTGATCCTCAGGCGTGGATTAGACTATGGCTACACCTTC. Protein product: CASSLILRRGLDYGYTF.

The J gene is TRBJ1-1, the V gene TRBV7-2; perhaps TRBD1 as D (5 bases). V was cut by 5 bases and J by 1 base, with 8 bases left in between. The CDR3 is 13 amino acids. CDR1 and CDR2 from the germline V gene are SGHTA and FQGNSA. The CDR3 nucleotides read TGTGCCAGCAGCCGACAGCGGAACACTGAAGCTTTCTTT. This translates into CASSRQRNTEAFF.

About this clone itself: The sample holds other DNA sequences that translate to the same CDR3. V is TRBV9 and J is TRBJ1-2, with 7 bases identical to TRBD1. Germline CDR1 reads SGDLS; CDR2 reads YYNGEE. The CDR3 loop spans 16 amino acids. The V and J ends lost 0 bases and 6 bases, in that order; junction bases with no gene match: 11. Written as DNA, the CDR3 is TGTGCCAGCAGCGTAGCTCGGAACAGGGGAGTCGATGGCTACACCTTC. This codes for CASSVARNRGVDGYTF.